The entry below gives a single T cell receptor beta chain sequence along with its context. The target antigen is unknown. As for time point: neoterminal ileum biopsy at postoperative endoscopy, about 6 months after surgery. Adults with ileal or ileocolonic Crohn's disease and an indication for resection were eligible. Trimming took 2 bases from V and 4 from J; bases not matched to a gene: 10. This CDR3 contains 16 residues. The germline V gene encodes CDR1 SGHDT and CDR2 YYEEEE. The data are from a study of T cell repertoires in ileal Crohn's disease. The study's findings and limits: Endoscopy was done a median approximately 6.7 months after surgery. High-frequency clones were more common in sorted CD8 than CD4 cells.

Each sample's TCRB immunosequencing used about 0.5 micrograms of biopsy DNA. TCRdb's table, derived via immunoSEQ multiplex PCR, lists solely in-frame clones and lacks some. This table holds just over 3,000 clones, just over 85% found once. The chain recombines TRBV5-6 with TRBJ1-2; TRBD1 matches at 8 bases. The source is an adult with Crohn's disease. Sequenced sample: ileal tissue. The CDR3 DNA sequence: TGTGCCAGCAGCTTCCTCGACAGGGGATTGGGCTATGGCTACACCTTC. Residues: CASSFLDRGLGYGYTF.